These 4 T cell receptor beta chains came from one sample sequenced in a study of immune evolution from preneoplasia to lung adenocarcinoma. TCRdb keeps only in-frame clones here, not all; method: immunoSEQ multiplex PCR. The sample lists approximately 9,600 clones, around 80% occurring once. Sequenced sample: FFPE lung adenocarcinoma in situ tissue. The receptors shown here come from a person aged 60-79 years with lung adenocarcinoma.

This clone ranks as medium-sized (0.01 to 0.1%). The chain combines TRBV18 with TRBJ2-4; 7 bases are a match to TRBD1. Germline lookup yields CDR1 KGHSH and CDR2 LQKENI. The trim removed 3 bases at V and 5 bases at J, leaving 10 bases unmatched. This CDR3 is built from 16 residues. The CDR3 spells CASSPFVGTVQNIQYF. CDR3 coding DNA: TGTGCCAGCTCACCGTTTGTGGGGACAGTACAAAACATTCAGTACTTC.

This chain joins TRBV4-3 and TRBJ1-6; D call uncertain. Trimming stripped 0 bases from V and 12 bases from J, with 9 bases between. CDR3 length: 13 amino acids. Looked up from germline, CDR1 is LGHNA and CDR2 is YSLEER. Here the CDR3 reads CASSQDGGLPLHF. The CDR3 DNA reads as TGCGCCAGCAGCCAAGATGGCGGGCTACCCCTCCACTTT.

The V and J genes are TRBV6-5 and TRBJ1-4; no reliable D call. The length of the CDR3 is 15 residues. The germline V gene encodes CDR1 MNHEY and CDR2 SVGAGI. Trimming cost V 5 bases and J 5 bases, with 15 bases left between them. In DNA form, the CDR3 reads TGTGCCAGCAGTCACACCGGTAGAATAAATGAAAAACTGTTTTTT. Its protein is CASSHTGRINEKLFF.

The V call is TRBV4-1, the J call TRBJ2-4; the match to TRBD1 covers 7 bases. There are 16 residues in the CDR3. Trimming took 2 bases from V and 1 from J; bases not matched to a gene: 5. Germline CDR1 reads MGHRA; CDR2 reads YSYEKL. DNA for the CDR3: TGCGCCAGCAGCCAAAACAGGGGTATTGCCAAAAACATTCAGTACTTC. This encodes CASSQNRGIAKNIQYF.